Below, 24 T cell receptor beta chains from the same sample are listed, as sequenced in a study of blood T cell repertoires in COVID-19. The table came from immunoSEQ multiplex PCR; TCRdb's copy has only in-frame clones and leaves some out. The top ten clones hold 4% to 4.5% of a sample with roughly 250,000 clones, roughly 84% of them seen once. The sample consisted of peripheral blood. The receptor source for this set is a woman between 40 and 50 years old with active or convalescent COVID-19.

CDR3 region: CATSESGSIYEQYF. For the CDR3, the DNA is TGTGCCACCAGTGAAAGCGGATCGATCTACGAGCAGTACTTC. The chain recombines TRBV24-1 with TRBJ2-7; D is possibly TRBD2 (5 bases). Germline V gene sequence: CDR1 KGHDR, CDR2 SFDVKD. V lost 4 bases to trimming and J lost 3 bases, with 12 bases between them. CDR3 length: 14 amino acids.

This chain uses TRBV19 with TRBJ2-3; 7 bases match TRBD1. Germline CDR1 is LNHDA and CDR2 is SQIVND (reference sequence). The V segment lost 4 bases and the J segment 0 bases; nucleotides outside the gene matches: 13. The CDR3 runs 18 residues. The CDR3 reads CASSSPGTSGQSTDTQYF. The CDR3 DNA reads TGTGCCAGTAGTAGCCCAGGCACGTCGGGACAGAGCACAGATACGCAGTATTTT.

V gene TRBV2 combines with J gene TRBJ2-4; 11 bases are a match to TRBD2. V lost 1 base, J lost 9 bases, and 14 bases stayed unmatched. The CDR3 runs to 18 residues. In germline, CDR1 is SNHLY, CDR2 FYNNEI. CDR3 nucleotide sequence: TGTGCCAGCAGTGAAGGGTCCAACGCTAGCGGGGGGAGGAGCATTCAGTACTTC. It specifies CASSEGSNASGGRSIQYF.

DNA of the CDR3: TGCGCCAGCAGCTTGGGCGGCTCCTGGGATGAGCAGTTCTTC. Its protein product is CASSLGGSWDEQFF. V is TRBV5-1 and J is TRBJ2-1; no clear D gene. The V gene's germline CDR1 is SGHRS and CDR2 YFSETQ. This CDR3 comprises 14 residues. Trimming removed 0 bases from V and 8 bases from J, with 12 bases in between.

V usage is TRBV30 and J usage is TRBJ1-1; 8 bases match TRBD1. The CDR3 runs 13 residues. Germline values: CDR1 GTSNPN, CDR2 SVGIG (reference sequence). Trimming cost V 4 bases and J 5 bases; bases outside gene matches: 6. This CDR3 reads CAWMGQAATEAFF. The CDR3 nucleotides are TGTGCCTGGATGGGACAGGCGGCAACTGAAGCTTTCTTT.

The chain combines TRBV4-1 with TRBJ2-3; TRBD2 matches 12 bases. Germline-derived CDR1 and CDR2 are MGHRA and YSYEKL. With V trimmed by 2 bases and J by 6 bases, 12 bases remained unmatched. This CDR3 contains 18 residues. The CDR3 sequence: CASSQSPLAGGKDDTQYF. CDR3 DNA sequence: TGCGCCAGCAGCCAATCGCCACTAGCGGGGGGTAAAGATGATACGCAGTATTTT.

V gene TRBV19 combines with J gene TRBJ1-3; D is undetermined. V shed 3 bases and J shed 4 bases, with 4 bases lying between them. Germline assignment: CDR1 LNHDA and CDR2 SQIVND (reference sequence). CDR3 length equals 12 residues. As DNA, the CDR3 is TGTGCCAGTAGTATTCAAGGAAACACCATATATTTT. Translated: CASSIQGNTIYF.

This clone occurred a few times. The genes are TRBV11-2 and TRBJ2-4; maybe TRBD2 (5 bases). Trimming pared 5 bases from V and 5 bases from J, leaving 16 bases between. CDR1 and CDR2 (germline): SGHAT, FQNNGV. The CDR3 is made up of 15 amino acids. CDR3 loop: CASSREGRGENIQYF. Here the CDR3 DNA reads TGTGCCAGCAGCCGCGAAGGGAGAGGAGAAAACATTCAGTACTTC.

The chain employs TRBV5-1 and TRBJ1-6; 9 bases are shared with TRBD1. CDR1 is SGHRS and CDR2 is YFSETQ in the germline V gene. The CDR3 has 16 residues. After removal of 1 base from V and 8 bases from J, the junction contained 7 bases not matched to a gene. DNA for the CDR3: TGCGCCAGCAGCTTGAGTACAGGGGGCGCGGATTCACCCCTCCACTTT. Translation: CASSLSTGGADSPLHF. Drawing the rest from reference TRBV5-1 and TRBJ1-6, the complete variable domain is KAGVTQTPRYLIKTRGQQVTLSCSPISGHRSVSWYQQTPGQGLQFLFEYFSETQRNKGNFPGRFSGRQFSNSRSEMNVSTLELGDSALYLCASSLSTGGADSPLHFGNGTRLTVT.

The CDR3 sequence is CASKRTSGGARETQYF. Here the CDR3 DNA reads TGTGCCAGCAAAAGGACTAGCGGGGGGGCCCGGGAGACCCAGTACTTC. The chain has TRBV27 and TRBJ2-5; 15 bases are shared with TRBD2. The CDR3 spans 16 residues. With 7 bases clipped from V and 5 bases from J, the junction kept 8 bases outside the gene matches. Germline V CDR1 and CDR2: MNHEY, SMNVEV (reference sequence).

The DNA for the CDR3 is TGTGCCAGCAGTCAGACCAGGGGGCCGGCAGAGACCCAGTACTTC. It translates to CASSQTRGPAETQYF. The chain has TRBV3-1 (or the pseudogene TRBV3-2) and TRBJ2-5; 8 positions match TRBD1. Germline CDR1 and CDR2: LGHDT and YNNKEL (reference sequence). J was trimmed by 4 bases and V by 6 bases; bases with no gene match: 10. This CDR3 comprises 15 residues.

This chain joins TRBV5-1 and TRBJ1-3; 8 bases line up with TRBD1. The CDR3 extends over 16 amino acids. Losses at the gene ends were 0 bases for V and 0 bases for J; bases not matched to a gene: 2. CDR1 and CDR2 (germline): SGHRS, YFSETQ. CDR3 DNA sequence: TGCGCCAGCAGCTTGGGTGGGACAGGCTCTGGAAACACCATATATTTT. Residues: CASSLGGTGSGNTIYF.

V is TRBV7-9 and J is TRBJ1-1, with a tentative D call TRBD1 (5 bases). Germline loops: CDR1 SEHNR, CDR2 FQNEAQ (reference sequence). V was trimmed by 5 bases and J by 0 bases, leaving 16 bases between them. The length of the CDR3 is 16 residues. As DNA, the CDR3 is TGTGCCAGCAGCCCGTCACGGGGGGGGATGAACACTGAAGCTTTCTTT. Translating gives CASSPSRGGMNTEAFF.

The CDR3 nucleotides are TGCAGCGTTAGTAGCGGCTGGGGGAACACTGAAGCTTTCTTT. It translates to CSVSSGWGNTEAFF. V usage is TRBV29-1 and J usage is TRBJ1-1; no clear D gene. In germline, CDR1 is SQVTM, CDR2 ANQGSEA. The CDR3 has 14 residues. V dropped 5 bases and J dropped 1 base, with 14 bases sitting between them.

The V gene is TRBV19, the J gene TRBJ2-2; TRBD1 agrees at 9 bases. Germline CDR1 and CDR2: LNHDA and SQIVND (reference sequence). V trimming: 7 bases; J trimming: 3 bases; junction bases outside the gene matches: 9. This CDR3 is 16 amino acids long. The CDR3 loop reads CASTRTGAWDTGELFF. The CDR3 coding sequence is TGTGCCAGTACCCGGACAGGGGCGTGGGACACCGGGGAGCTGTTTTTT.

Here the CDR3 DNA reads TGTGCCAGCAGCGCCGGAGGAAATAGCAATCAGCCCCAGCATTTT. This codes for CASSAGGNSNQPQHF. This chain connects TRBV9 to TRBJ1-5; D unclear. Trimming pared 3 bases from V and 0 bases from J, leaving 10 bases between. Germline V gives CDR1 SGDLS, CDR2 YYNGEE. This CDR3 contains 15 residues. Full variable domain (remainder filled in from reference TRBV9 and TRBJ1-5): DSGVTQTPKHLITATGQRVTLRCSPRSGDLSVYWYQQSLDQGLQFLIQYYNGEERAKGNILERFSAQQFPDLHSELNLSSLELGDSALYFCASSAGGNSNQPQHFGDGTRLSIL.

The chain links TRBV19 to TRBJ1-2, with D maybe TRBD1 (5 bases). There are 17 residues in the CDR3. The germline gives CDR1 LNHDA, CDR2 SQIVND (reference sequence). Trimming cost V 3 bases and J 4 bases, with 21 bases left between them. The CDR3 sequence is CASSISFQGSLGYGYTF. In nucleotides, the CDR3 is TGTGCCAGTAGTATTAGTTTCCAGGGTTCCTTGGGCTATGGCTACACCTTC.

This clone occurred a few times. This sequence joins TRBV24-1 and TRBJ2-1, with 7 nucleotides matching TRBD1. The germline CDR1 and CDR2 sequences are KGHDR and SFDVKD. The CDR3 extends over 16 amino acids. J lost 4 bases, V lost 2 bases, and 7 bases had no gene match. CDR3 bases: TGTGCCACCAGTGATTCATCCGGGACAGAGTACAATGAGCAGTTCTTC. Amino acids: CATSDSSGTEYNEQFF.

The chain uses TRBV25-1 and TRBJ1-4; tentative D call: TRBD1 (5 bases). Deletions cut 7 bases from V and 7 bases from J, with 16 bases between. The germline V gene encodes CDR1 MGHDK and CDR2 SYGVNS. The CDR3 consists of 14 residues. The CDR3 DNA is TGTGCCAGCAACCACGGGGGTCTGTCTGAAAAACTGTTTTTT. It encodes CASNHGGLSEKLFF.

The table lists this clone with a few counts. The genes are TRBV11-2 and TRBJ1-2; weak D call: TRBD1 (6 bases). The V end was cut by 6 bases, the J end by 7 bases, with 21 bases between. The CDR3 consists of 15 residues. Germline CDR1 and CDR2: SGHAT and FQNNGV. The DNA for the CDR3 is TGTGCCAGCAGGTCCGGGCCAGGGGTAATGGGTGGCTACACCTTC. Encoded protein: CASRSGPGVMGGYTF.

V is TRBV28 and J is TRBJ1-1; 8 bases match TRBD1. Germline V lookup: CDR1 MDHEN, CDR2 SYDVKM. The CDR3 sequence is 14 residues long. V was clipped by 7 bases and J by 3 bases; unmatched bases: 7. CDR3 sequence reads: CASTVQGVYTEAFF. Written as DNA, the CDR3 is TGTGCCAGCACCGTACAGGGGGTATACACTGAAGCTTTCTTT.

J is TRBJ1-4 and V is TRBV3-1 (or the pseudogene TRBV3-2), with 11 nucleotides matching TRBD1. Unmatched junction bases numbered 9, after V lost 4 bases and J lost 8 bases. This CDR3 spans 16 amino acids. Germline V CDR1 and CDR2: LGHDT, YNNKEL (reference sequence). CDR3 sequence: CASSLSPGTGGEKLFF. In DNA, the CDR3 is TGTGCCAGCAGCCTCAGTCCCGGGACAGGGGGGGAAAAACTGTTTTTT.

The J gene is TRBJ1-1, the V gene TRBV7-9; maybe TRBD1 (6 bases). CDR3 length: 14 residues. Germline CDR1 is SEHNR and CDR2 is FQNEAQ (reference sequence). The germline V and J ends were trimmed by 8 bases and 3 bases, with 16 bases remaining between them. In DNA, the CDR3 is TGTGCCAGCGAACCACAGGGTGGGGACACTGAAGCTTTCTTT. This translates into CASEPQGGDTEAFF.

In this sample, this clone turned up a few times. The V and J genes are TRBV2 and TRBJ1-5, with a tentative D call TRBD1 (6 bases). The V and J ends lost 4 bases and 6 bases respectively, with 10 bases between them. The germline CDR1 and CDR2 sequences are SNHLY and FYNNEI. The CDR3 spans 13 residues. The CDR3 DNA reads TGTGCCAGCAGTGTGGGGGCTCGTCAGCCCCAGCATTTT. Translation gives CASSVGARQPQHF.